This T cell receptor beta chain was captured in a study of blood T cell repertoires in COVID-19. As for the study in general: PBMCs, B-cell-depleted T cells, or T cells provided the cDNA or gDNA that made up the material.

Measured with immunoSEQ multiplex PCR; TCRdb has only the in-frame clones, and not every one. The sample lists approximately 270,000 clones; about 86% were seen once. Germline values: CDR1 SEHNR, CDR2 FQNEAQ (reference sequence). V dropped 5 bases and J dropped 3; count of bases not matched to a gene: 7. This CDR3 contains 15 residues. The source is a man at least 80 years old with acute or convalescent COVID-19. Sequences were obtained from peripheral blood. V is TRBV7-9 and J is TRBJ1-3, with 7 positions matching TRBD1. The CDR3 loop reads CASSIGTAIGNTIYF. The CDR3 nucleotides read TGTGCCAGCAGCATAGGGACAGCGATTGGAAACACCATATATTTT.